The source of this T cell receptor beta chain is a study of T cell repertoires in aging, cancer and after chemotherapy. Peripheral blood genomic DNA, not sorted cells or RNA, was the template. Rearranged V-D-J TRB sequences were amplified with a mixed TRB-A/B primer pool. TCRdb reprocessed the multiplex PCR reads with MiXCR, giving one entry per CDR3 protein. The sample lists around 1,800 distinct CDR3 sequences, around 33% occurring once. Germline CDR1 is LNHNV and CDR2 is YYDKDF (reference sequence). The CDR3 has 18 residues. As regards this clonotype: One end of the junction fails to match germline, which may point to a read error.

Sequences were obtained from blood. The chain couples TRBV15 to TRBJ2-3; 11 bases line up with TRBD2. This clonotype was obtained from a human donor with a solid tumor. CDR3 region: CATSRDPGTSGSTNTQYF. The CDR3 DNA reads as TGTGCCACCAGCAGAGATCCTGGCACTAGCGGGAGCACAAATACGCAGTATTTT.